This T cell receptor (beta chain) was captured in a study of T cell repertoires in ileal Crohn's disease. Overall study context: At surgery, 30% to 35% of patients smoked, with median disease duration around 8 years.

Time point reported: neoterminal ileum biopsy at postoperative endoscopy, about 6 months after surgery. Adults with ileal or ileocolonic Crohn's disease and an indication for resection were eligible. Produced via immunoSEQ multiplex PCR; TCRdb's table is partial and in-frame only. The repertoire holds more than 15,000 clones, with roughly 72% as singletons. Per germline, CDR1 LNHDA and CDR2 SQIVND (reference sequence). The CDR3 covers 17 residues. The trim removed 6 bases at V and 0 bases at J, leaving 11 bases unmatched. The genes are TRBV19 and TRBJ2-5; TRBD2 matches at 9 bases. This TCR derives from an adult with Crohn's disease. The sample was ileal tissue. The CDR3 here is CASRRGRLAAYQETQYF. DNA for the CDR3: TGTGCCAGTAGAAGAGGGAGACTAGCGGCGTACCAAGAGACCCAGTACTTC.